This is a list of T cell receptor beta chains from one sample in a study of tumor and adjacent non-tumor tissue in lung cancer. Each CDR3 protein gets one entry after TCRdb re-called the multiplex PCR reads with MiXCR. The sample holds fewer than 85,000 distinct CDR3 sequences, around four fifths seen once. The specimen was lung tumor tissue. The receptors here all came from a man between 60 and 75 years old with non-small cell lung cancer. Each CDR3 is given with its conserved first and last residue. Each record gives: clone size, V gene, D gene, J gene, CDR3 DNA, CDR3 protein. The D gene is left open where the match is weak. The size entry is marked missing in some rows and otherwise reads once, few, many or a size class.

clone_size: many
v_call: TRBV20-1
d_call: NA
j_call: TRBJ2-7
cdr3_nt: TGCAGTGCTACCGGGACTCGAGTGGGTGAGCAGTACTTC
cdr3_aa: CSATGTRVGEQYF

clone_size: NA
v_call: TRBV10-3
d_call: TRBD2
j_call: TRBJ2-6
cdr3_nt: TGTGCCATCAGTAAACATGGGACTAGCGGGAGCGACTCTGGGGCCTACGTCCTGGCTTTC
cdr3_aa: CAISKHGTSGSDSGAYVLAF

clone_size: NA
v_call: TRBV11-2
d_call: NA
j_call: TRBJ2-1
cdr3_nt: TGTGCCAGAAGCTTAGGGGTATATGAGCAGTTCTTC
cdr3_aa: CARSLGVYEQFF

clone_size: NA
v_call: TRBV24-1
d_call: TRBD2
j_call: TRBJ2-3
cdr3_nt: TGTGCCACCAGTGACCCCGCTAGCGGGAGCTTCACAGATACGCAGTATTTT
cdr3_aa: CATSDPASGSFTDTQYF

clone_size: NA
v_call: TRBV6-5
d_call: TRBD2
j_call: TRBJ2-7
cdr3_nt: TGTGTCAGCAGTTACTCTAGGCGGGGGACGGACGAGCAGTACTTC
cdr3_aa: CVSSYSRRGTDEQYF

clone_size: NA
v_call: TRBV30
d_call: NA
j_call: TRBJ1-5
cdr3_nt: TGTGCCTGGAATGAGAAGGGACGGAGGAATCAGCCCCAGCATTTT
cdr3_aa: CAWNEKGRRNQPQHF

clone_size: NA
v_call: TRBV20-1
d_call: NA
j_call: TRBJ2-5
cdr3_nt: TGCAGTGGTCAGGGCCAAAAGACCCAGTACTTC
cdr3_aa: CSGQGQKTQYF

clone_size: NA
v_call: TRBV6-5
d_call: TRBD1
j_call: TRBJ1-1
cdr3_nt: TGTGCCAGCGGGACAGCACTGATGAACACTGATGCTTCCTTT
cdr3_aa: CASGTALMNTDASF

clone_size: NA
v_call: TRBV11-1
d_call: TRBD1
j_call: TRBJ2-2
cdr3_nt: TGTGCCAGCAGCTTGGAAAGGACAGGGCCCCACACCGGGGAACTGTTATTT
cdr3_aa: CASSLERTGPHTGELLF

clone_size: NA
v_call: TRBV12-3/TRBV12-4
d_call: NA
j_call: TRBJ2-1
cdr3_nt: TGTGCCAGCAGTTTCATTCAGCGAGACCACAATGAGCAGTTCTTC
cdr3_aa: CASSFIQRDHNEQFF

clone_size: NA
v_call: TRBV6-6
d_call: TRBD1
j_call: TRBJ1-6
cdr3_nt: TGTACCAGTAACCTACAGGGGAAAACTTCACCCCTCCACTTT
cdr3_aa: CTSNLQGKTSPLHF

clone_size: many
v_call: TRBV6-1
d_call: TRBD2
j_call: TRBJ2-3
cdr3_nt: TGTGCCAGCAGTGAGTGGTCCAGGGAGGGGGATACGCAGTATTTT
cdr3_aa: CASSEWSREGDTQYF

clone_size: NA
v_call: TRBV11-2
d_call: NA
j_call: TRBJ2-5
cdr3_nt: TGTGCCAGCAGCTTCCCCAAGTGGAACCAAGAGACCCAGTACTTC
cdr3_aa: CASSFPKWNQETQYF

clone_size: NA
v_call: TRBV29-1
d_call: NA
j_call: TRBJ2-5
cdr3_nt: TGCAGCGTTAATGGGCATCTAGCGAGCCAAGAGGTCCAGTACTTC
cdr3_aa: CSVNGHLASQEVQYF

clone_size: NA
v_call: TRBV6-5
d_call: NA
j_call: TRBJ2-6
cdr3_nt: TGTGCCTGCAGCGGGCTACCTGGGGTCAACGTCCTGACTTTC
cdr3_aa: CACSGLPGVNVLTF

clone_size: NA
v_call: TRBV5-1
d_call: NA
j_call: TRBJ2-1
cdr3_nt: TGCGCCAGCAGCCTGGGGGCTAGGACGTACAATGAGCAGTTCTTC
cdr3_aa: CASSLGARTYNEQFF

clone_size: few
v_call: TRBV25-1
d_call: TRBD1
j_call: TRBJ2-1
cdr3_nt: TGTGCCAGCAGTGAAAACAGGGGGTGGGTTTATGAGCAGTTCTTC
cdr3_aa: CASSENRGWVYEQFF

clone_size: few
v_call: TRBV5-6
d_call: NA
j_call: TRBJ1-2
cdr3_nt: TGTGCCAGCAGCACGATGACAGGAAACTATGGCTACATCTTC
cdr3_aa: CASSTMTGNYGYIF

clone_size: NA
v_call: TRBV5-5
d_call: TRBD2
j_call: TRBJ2-3
cdr3_nt: TGTGCCAACAGCTCAACGGGACTAGCGGGAGGAAGTGGTACCACAGATACGCAGTATTTT
cdr3_aa: CANSSTGLAGGSGTTDTQYF

clone_size: many
v_call: TRBV20-1
d_call: TRBD2
j_call: TRBJ2-1
cdr3_nt: TGCAGTGCTAGAGATCGCCTAGCGGTCTACAATGAGCAGTTCTTC
cdr3_aa: CSARDRLAVYNEQFF

clone_size: many
v_call: TRBV7-3
d_call: NA
j_call: TRBJ2-3
cdr3_nt: TGTGCCAGCAGCTCCCCGCCGGCAGATACGCAGTATTTT
cdr3_aa: CASSSPPADTQYF

clone_size: few
v_call: TRBV24-1
d_call: NA
j_call: TRBJ2-3
cdr3_nt: TGTGCCACCAGTGAATATCTGGGGCTGGAGACAGATACGCAGTATTTT
cdr3_aa: CATSEYLGLETDTQYF

clone_size: NA
v_call: TRBV6-1
d_call: NA
j_call: TRBJ1-2
cdr3_nt: TGTGCCAGCAGTGAATTTGTAGGGAGACGAGAGAGAGGTTACACCTTC
cdr3_aa: CASSEFVGRRERGYTF

clone_size: NA
v_call: TRBV7-8
d_call: NA
j_call: TRBJ1-5
cdr3_nt: TGTGCCAGTCTGAAAGGGTACAGGGACAATCAGCCCTACCATTTT
cdr3_aa: CASLKGYRDNQPYHF

clone_size: NA
v_call: TRBV2
d_call: TRBD1
j_call: TRBJ1-5
cdr3_nt: TGTGCCAGCAGTCGGGACAGGGGTAGTAGCAATCAGCCCATGCATTTT
cdr3_aa: CASSRDRGSSNQPMHF

clone_size: medium-sized
v_call: TRBV29-1
d_call: NA
j_call: TRBJ2-5
cdr3_nt: TGCAGCGTTAGGACCTCAAGCATGGAGACCCAGTACTTC
cdr3_aa: CSVRTSSMETQYF

clone_size: NA
v_call: TRBV20-1
d_call: NA
j_call: TRBJ1-3
cdr3_nt: TGCAGTGCTAGAGATCGCGAAGGAGGGGGTAGAGGAAACACAATATATTTT
cdr3_aa: CSARDREGGGRGNTIYF

clone_size: NA
v_call: TRBV6-1
d_call: NA
j_call: TRBJ2-7
cdr3_nt: TGTGCCAGCAGTGAATCGGCCGGGGAGATATTCTACGAGCAGTACTTC
cdr3_aa: CASSESAGEIFYEQYF

clone_size: NA
v_call: TRBV6-1
d_call: NA
j_call: TRBJ1-5
cdr3_nt: TGTGCCAGCAGTGAAGTACGGAAAAGAAATCAGCCCCAGCATTTT
cdr3_aa: CASSEVRKRNQPQHF

clone_size: NA
v_call: TRBV20-1
d_call: TRBD1
j_call: TRBJ2-7
cdr3_nt: TGCAGTGCTAGAGGTATGGGACAGGGAAGAGAGCAATACTTC
cdr3_aa: CSARGMGQGREQYF

clone_size: NA
v_call: TRBV20-1
d_call: NA
j_call: TRBJ2-5
cdr3_nt: TGCTGTGCTAGAGCGGAAGTATTTGGAGAGACCCAGTACTTC
cdr3_aa: CCARAEVFGETQYF

clone_size: NA
v_call: TRBV29-1
d_call: NA
j_call: TRBJ2-1
cdr3_nt: TGCAGCGTTGAAGGAGGATACCGGGACGGCCTTTCCAATGAGCAGTCCTTC
cdr3_aa: CSVEGGYRDGLSNEQSF

clone_size: once
v_call: TRBV6-5
d_call: NA
j_call: TRBJ1-5
cdr3_nt: TGTGCCAGCAGTTTCAAGAGCAATAAGCCCCAGCATTTT
cdr3_aa: CASSFKSNKPQHF

clone_size: NA
v_call: TRBV12-3/TRBV12-4
d_call: TRBD2
j_call: TRBJ2-1
cdr3_nt: TGTGCCAGCAGTCCAGGACTAGTGAACGGTGAGCAGTTCTTC
cdr3_aa: CASSPGLVNGEQFF

clone_size: few
v_call: TRBV6-6
d_call: NA
j_call: TRBJ2-7
cdr3_nt: TGTGCCAGCATGCCGGGACCAGGGGCAAGGATGCAGTGCTTC
cdr3_aa: CASMPGPGARMQCF

clone_size: NA
v_call: TRBV29-1
d_call: NA
j_call: TRBJ2-2
cdr3_nt: TGCAACGCAGAGGGGGATAACACCGGGGAGCTGTTTTTT
cdr3_aa: CNAEGDNTGELFF

clone_size: NA
v_call: TRBV10-2
d_call: NA
j_call: TRBJ2-2
cdr3_nt: TGCGCCAGTATAGTTACGGGCACCGGGGAGCTGTTTTTT
cdr3_aa: CASIVTGTGELFF

clone_size: NA
v_call: TRBV29-1
d_call: TRBD1
j_call: TRBJ1-1
cdr3_nt: TGCAGCGGAGATGCAGGGGGAGGCACTGAAGCTTTCTTT
cdr3_aa: CSGDAGGGTEAFF

clone_size: NA
v_call: TRBV24-1
d_call: TRBD1
j_call: TRBJ2-1
cdr3_nt: TGTGCCGCCAGTGAGCACAGGACAGGGGACGGTGAGCAGTTCTTC
cdr3_aa: CAASEHRTGDGEQFF

clone_size: NA
v_call: TRBV20-1
d_call: NA
j_call: TRBJ2-1
cdr3_nt: TGCAGTGTAACTGAACCTGAGCAATTCTTC
cdr3_aa: CSVTEPEQFF

clone_size: NA
v_call: TRBV11-2
d_call: NA
j_call: TRBJ1-2
cdr3_nt: TGTGCAAGCAGCTTAGGGCAGACCCCGATGGAGGGGTACACCTTC
cdr3_aa: CASSLGQTPMEGYTF